The rows below give T cell receptor beta chains drawn from one sample of a study of chemoradiotherapy in HPV16-positive cancers. Method: immunoSEQ multiplex PCR; TCRdb's copy keeps in-frame clones and lacks some. The sample has roughly 70,000 clones, roughly 90% seen once; the top ten hold 4% to 5%. The specimen was blood, collected from a patient who underwent chemoradiotherapy. The receptors originated from a human donor with HPV-associated anogenital cancer. The CDR3 runs from the conserved cysteine through the conserved F or W. The D gene is left open where the match is weak. Size is omitted from some rows. Given values are once, few, many or a class for expanded clones.

d_gene: NA; v_gene: TRBV27; j_gene: TRBJ2-7; abundance: NA; CDR3nt: TGTGCCAGCAGCCCCTCCTATGACGAGCAGTACTTC; CDR3aa: CASSPSYDEQYF
d_gene: NA; v_gene: TRBV10-1; j_gene: TRBJ2-2; abundance: NA; CDR3nt: TGCGCCAGCAGTGAGGGGTCGAACACCGGGGAGCTGTTTTTT; CDR3aa: CASSEGSNTGELFF
d_gene: NA; v_gene: TRBV4-2; j_gene: TRBJ1-1; abundance: NA; CDR3nt: TGTGCCAGCAGCCCCAAAAGGGGAGACACTGAAGCTTTCTTT; CDR3aa: CASSPKRGDTEAFF
d_gene: TRBD2; v_gene: TRBV5-1; j_gene: TRBJ2-1; abundance: once; CDR3nt: TGCGCCAGCAGCTTGGGCGGGGGGAGTACAATTGAGCAGTTCTTC; CDR3aa: CASSLGGGSTIEQFF
d_gene: NA; v_gene: TRBV6-1; j_gene: TRBJ2-2; abundance: NA; CDR3nt: TGTGCCAGCAGTGAAAGGGCAGCGAGCGGGGAGCTGTTTTTT; CDR3aa: CASSERAASGELFF
d_gene: TRBD1; v_gene: TRBV6-1; j_gene: TRBJ1-2; abundance: NA; CDR3nt: TGTGCCAGCAGTGAAGCAATCACAGGGGATACACCTAACTATGGCTACACCTTC; CDR3aa: CASSEAITGDTPNYGYTF
d_gene: NA; v_gene: TRBV27; j_gene: TRBJ2-1; abundance: NA; CDR3nt: TGTGCCAGCAGTTCTCCAGGGTATTACTACAATGAGCAGTTCTTC; CDR3aa: CASSSPGYYYNEQFF
d_gene: NA; v_gene: TRBV19; j_gene: TRBJ2-6; abundance: NA; CDR3nt: TGTGCCAGTAAACCCACTTTGGGCTCTGGGGCCAACGTCCTGACTTTC; CDR3aa: CASKPTLGSGANVLTF
d_gene: NA; v_gene: TRBV5-6; j_gene: TRBJ2-3; abundance: NA; CDR3nt: TGTGCCAGCAGCTTGCTCAGGGCGGATACGCAGTATTTT; CDR3aa: CASSLLRADTQYF
d_gene: NA; v_gene: TRBV10-3; j_gene: TRBJ1-3; abundance: NA; CDR3nt: TGTGCCATCAGTGAAGCAGGGAGCGGAAACACCATATATTTT; CDR3aa: CAISEAGSGNTIYF
d_gene: NA; v_gene: TRBV4-1; j_gene: TRBJ2-7; abundance: NA; CDR3nt: TGCGCCAGCAGCCAAGGGCAGGACGGCTCCTACGAGCAGTACTTC; CDR3aa: CASSQGQDGSYEQYF
d_gene: TRBD1; v_gene: TRBV11-2; j_gene: TRBJ2-7; abundance: NA; CDR3nt: TGTGCCAGCAGCTTAGCCGGGACAGGGATCGGATACGAGCAGTACTTC; CDR3aa: CASSLAGTGIGYEQYF
d_gene: NA; v_gene: TRBV5-8; j_gene: TRBJ2-1; abundance: NA; CDR3nt: TGTGCCAGCAGCTTGGGTAGGTTGGGAGTCAATGAGCAGTTCTTC; CDR3aa: CASSLGRLGVNEQFF
d_gene: NA; v_gene: TRBV5-1; j_gene: TRBJ1-4; abundance: NA; CDR3nt: TGCGCCAGCACCAGGGACGGATATAATGAAAAACTGTTTTTT; CDR3aa: CASTRDGYNEKLFF
d_gene: NA; v_gene: TRBV4-1; j_gene: TRBJ2-7; abundance: NA; CDR3nt: TGCGCCAGCAGCCAAGTTAAGGACCTATACGAGCAGTACTTC; CDR3aa: CASSQVKDLYEQYF
d_gene: NA; v_gene: TRBV28; j_gene: TRBJ1-3; abundance: NA; CDR3nt: TGTGCCAGCAGGAAAAACCATCTCTCTGGAAACACCATATATTTT; CDR3aa: CASRKNHLSGNTIYF
d_gene: NA; v_gene: TRBV10-2; j_gene: TRBJ1-5; abundance: NA; CDR3nt: TGCGCCAGCAGGAGGGGAGAAGGGGGCAATCAGCCCCAGCATTTT; CDR3aa: CASRRGEGGNQPQHF
d_gene: NA; v_gene: TRBV14; j_gene: TRBJ1-4; abundance: NA; CDR3nt: TGTGCCAGCAGCCAGAGATTAAATGAAAAACTGTTTTTT; CDR3aa: CASSQRLNEKLFF
d_gene: NA; v_gene: TRBV5-8; j_gene: TRBJ2-1; abundance: NA; CDR3nt: TGTGCCAGCAGCTTGGGACAGGTATACAATGAGCAGTTCTTC; CDR3aa: CASSLGQVYNEQFF
d_gene: NA; v_gene: TRBV5-6; j_gene: TRBJ2-7; abundance: NA; CDR3nt: TGTGCCAGCAGCTCGCTGGGGGGCCCCTCCTACGAGCAGTACTTC; CDR3aa: CASSSLGGPSYEQYF
d_gene: NA; v_gene: TRBV5-1; j_gene: TRBJ1-1; abundance: few; CDR3nt: TGCGCCAGCAGCAGAGGACAGACTCAGGAGAGAACTGAAGCTTTCTTT; CDR3aa: CASSRGQTQERTEAFF
d_gene: NA; v_gene: TRBV9; j_gene: TRBJ2-1; abundance: once; CDR3nt: TGTGCCAGCAGCGTAGGAAGCTACTCCTACAATGAGCAGTTCTTC; CDR3aa: CASSVGSYSYNEQFF
d_gene: NA; v_gene: TRBV7-3; j_gene: TRBJ1-2; abundance: once; CDR3nt: TGTGCCAGCAGCTTCGCAGGTTCGGAAAAACGCTACACCTTC; CDR3aa: CASSFAGSEKRYTF
d_gene: TRBD2; v_gene: TRBV7-6; j_gene: TRBJ2-3; abundance: NA; CDR3nt: TGTGCCAGCAGCTTAACCAGGTCGATAGCGGGAGACCACACAGATACGCAGTATTTT; CDR3aa: CASSLTRSIAGDHTDTQYF
d_gene: TRBD1; v_gene: TRBV5-1; j_gene: TRBJ2-5; abundance: NA; CDR3nt: TGCGCCAGCAGCTTAGGGGACAGGGGGAGAGAGACCCAGTACTTC; CDR3aa: CASSLGDRGRETQYF
d_gene: NA; v_gene: TRBV5-6; j_gene: TRBJ2-2; abundance: few; CDR3nt: TGTGCCAGCAGCTTCTTCCAGGGATCTAACACCGGGGAGCTGTTTTTT; CDR3aa: CASSFFQGSNTGELFF
d_gene: TRBD1; v_gene: TRBV4-1; j_gene: TRBJ1-3; abundance: NA; CDR3nt: TGCGCCAGCAGCCAAGTTGGCCCCCAATCAGACAGGGTATCTGGAAACACCATATATTTT; CDR3aa: CASSQVGPQSDRVSGNTIYF
d_gene: TRBD1; v_gene: TRBV19; j_gene: TRBJ1-4; abundance: NA; CDR3nt: TGTGCCAGTAGTTTCGGACAGGCAACTAATGAAAAACTGTTTTTT; CDR3aa: CASSFGQATNEKLFF